Shown below are 6 T cell receptor beta chains from a single sample sequenced in a study of cytomegalovirus exposure and HLA in healthy donors. 13 Jbeta primers and 60 Vbeta primers were used for the PCR. Clones were sequenced by immunoSEQ multiplex PCR, and TCRdb holds only the in-frame ones, with some missing. The data include about 130,000 clones; the top ten clones carry approximately 1.8%. The material sequenced was PBMCs. The receptors here all came from a man between 18 and 29 years old in good health and CMV-seronegative.

This chain connects TRBV5-1 to TRBJ1-1, with TRBD1 as a possible D gene (5 bases). The V gene lost 2 bases and the J gene lost 2 bases, with 13 bases spanning the gap. The CDR3 runs 15 residues. Germline CDR1 reads SGHRS; CDR2 reads YFSETQ. The CDR3 sequence: CASSFRAGKNTEAFF. The CDR3 DNA follows: TGCGCCAGCAGCTTTAGGGCAGGGAAAAACACTGAAGCTTTCTTT.

The chain joins TRBV5-1 to TRBJ1-2; no firm D call. Germline lookup yields CDR1 SGHRS and CDR2 YFSETQ. V lost 4 bases and J lost 9, with 13 bases in between. The CDR3 is 12 residues long. The CDR3 protein is CASSPDWKRYTF. The DNA of the CDR3 is TGCGCCAGCAGCCCCGACTGGAAACGCTACACCTTC.

This chain uses TRBV29-1 with TRBJ2-3; possible D gene TRBD1, 5 bases. The CDR3 covers 11 residues. CDR1 and CDR2 from the germline V gene are SQVTM and ANQGSEA. V was cut by 7 bases and J by 9 bases, with 14 bases left in between. This CDR3 reads CSAQEGVTQYF. In DNA form, the CDR3 reads TGCAGCGCCCAAGAAGGGGTAACGCAGTATTTT.

This sequence joins TRBV7-9 and TRBJ2-1; 10 bases match TRBD2. The V gene end was trimmed by 5 bases and the J gene end by 3 bases; junction bases not matched to a gene: 4. CDR1 is SEHNR and CDR2 is FQNEAQ in the germline V gene (reference sequence). This CDR3 region has 15 residues. In nucleotides, the CDR3 is TGTGCCAGCAGCCCCGGGACTAGCGTCTACAATGAGCAGTTCTTC. Protein sequence: CASSPGTSVYNEQFF.

V gene TRBV5-4 combines with J gene TRBJ2-2, with 8 bases identical to TRBD2. The CDR3 extends over 16 amino acids. V lost 3 bases and J lost 0; bases outside the gene matches: 4. Germline CDR1 is SGHNT and CDR2 is YYREEE (reference sequence). The CDR3 bases are TGTGCCAGCAGCTGGGAAGCGGGAGCGAACACCGGGGAGCTGTTTTTT. Translating gives CASSWEAGANTGELFF. Combining the CDR3 with reference TRBV5-4 and TRBJ2-2 gives the whole variable domain ETGVTQSPTHLIKTRGQQVTLRCSSQSGHNTVSWYQQALGQGPQFIFQYYREEENGRGNFPPRFSGLQFPNYSSELNVNALELDDSALYLCASSWEAGANTGELFFGEGSRLTVL.

The gene calls are TRBV19 and TRBJ2-5; D gene ambiguous. Trimming took 3 bases from V and 2 from J, leaving 13 bases between them. The CDR3 is 15 residues long. From germline, CDR1 is LNHDA and CDR2 SQIVND (reference sequence). CDR3 coding DNA: TGTGCCAGTAGTATTGGTTGGATAGCACAAGAGACCCAGTACTTC. It encodes CASSIGWIAQETQYF.